This T cell receptor (beta chain) is from a study of T cell repertoires in cytomegalovirus infection. TCRdb re-called the reads with MiXCR, one entry per CDR3 protein. The sample lists just under 500,000 distinct CDR3 sequences, 25% to 35% seen once, with roughly a sixth in the top ten. Germline V CDR1 and CDR2: SGHVS, FQNEAQ. V dropped 2 bases and J dropped 3; count of bases not matched to a gene: 5. The CDR3 spans 16 residues. This clonotype was detected only a few times. Its antigen is not identified. This TCR was sampled from a human donor in good health (CMV status not recorded). Some clones in this sample may be carry-over from other donors' samples. V is TRBV7-8 and J is TRBJ2-1; TRBD1 matches at 9 bases. The source was cultured PBMCs, collected from culture after CMV antigen stimulation. The CDR3 spells CASSLRPTGGYNEQFF. In DNA form, the CDR3 reads TGTGCCAGCAGCTTACGACCGACAGGGGGCTACAATGAGCAGTTCTTC. The whole variable domain, remainder taken from reference TRBV7-8 and TRBJ2-1, is GAGVSQSPRYKVAKRGQDVALRCDPISGHVSLFWYQQALGQGPEFLTYFQNEAQLDKSGLPSDRFFAERPEGSVSTLKIQRTQQEDSAVYLCASSLRPTGGYNEQFFGPGTRLTVL.